These 26 T cell receptor beta chains share one sample of origin, sequenced in a study of cytomegalovirus exposure and HLA in healthy donors. PCR involved 60 Vbeta and 13 Jbeta primers. Sequencing was performed with immunoSEQ multiplex PCR; in TCRdb, only in-frame clones are kept and a portion is missing. The data contain some 120,000 clones, more than 65% of them seen just once; the ten biggest clones take up approximately 11%. Material for sequencing was PBMCs. Receptors were obtained from a man aged 35-49 years in good health and CMV-seropositive.

This chain uses TRBV2 with TRBJ2-5; D is possibly TRBD1 (6 bases). The CDR3 is made up of 14 amino acids. Germline-derived CDR1 and CDR2 are SNHLY and FYNNEI. V shed 5 bases and J shed 1 base, with 11 bases lying between them. The CDR3 DNA reads as TGTGCCAGCAGTAGCTGGGGGCGCCAAGAGACCCAGTACTTC. Translated, it gives CASSSWGRQETQYF.

The rearrangement joins TRBV6-5 to TRBJ2-7, with 7 nucleotides matching TRBD1. Losses at the gene ends were 5 bases for V and 5 bases for J; bases not matched to a gene: 6. The CDR3 consists of 13 residues. The germline V gene encodes CDR1 MNHEY and CDR2 SVGAGI. The DNA of the CDR3 is TGTGCCAGCAGTCCCGGGACAGCGCACGAGCAGTACTTC. It translates to CASSPGTAHEQYF.

The V and J genes are TRBV6-5 and TRBJ2-7; no clear D. The germline gives CDR1 MNHEY, CDR2 SVGAGI. CDR3 length equals 12 residues. The ends were cut back, 6 bases at V and 3 bases at J, with 9 bases in the middle. The DNA for the CDR3 is TGTGCCAGCAGCCTCCTAAACTACGAGCAGTACTTC. It yields the protein CASSLLNYEQYF.

The chain links TRBV27 to TRBJ2-1, with TRBD1 matching over 8 bases. V dropped 6 bases and J dropped 7; count of bases not matched to a gene: 14. The germline CDR1 and CDR2 sequences are MNHEY and SMNVEV (reference sequence). The CDR3 spans 16 residues. In DNA form, the CDR3 reads TGTGCCAGCAGCTCGAGGGGCAGGGGGCTGTCGAATGAGCAGTTCTTC. Protein product: CASSSRGRGLSNEQFF.

For the CDR3, the DNA is TGTGCCAGCAGCGTAGGGGGCAGGGGCTCCTATAATTCACCCCTCCACTTT. Translating gives CASSVGGRGSYNSPLHF. The rearrangement uses TRBV9 and TRBJ1-6, with D possibly TRBD1 on 6 matching bases. The length of the CDR3 is 17 residues. Germline CDR1 reads SGDLS; CDR2 reads YYNGEE. Trimming pared 0 bases from V and 0 bases from J, leaving 10 bases between.

V gene TRBV9 combines with J gene TRBJ2-5; 12 bases map to TRBD2. The CDR3 is 16 residues long. The V gene end was trimmed by 0 bases and the J gene end by 5 bases; junction bases not matched to a gene: 5. CDR1 and CDR2 (germline): SGDLS, YYNGEE. CDR3 DNA: TGTGCCAGCAGCGTAGGACTAGCGGGGGTCCGGGAGACCCAGTACTTC. Translated: CASSVGLAGVRETQYF.

CDR3: CASSPSGTRANTQYF. DNA for the CDR3: TGTGCCAGCAGCCCCAGTGGGACAAGGGCAAATACGCAGTATTTT. The chain couples TRBV7-3 to TRBJ2-3, with D possibly being TRBD1 (6 bases). The V gene's germline CDR1 is SGHTA and CDR2 FQGTGA. V dropped 5 bases and J dropped 7 bases, with 19 bases sitting between them. The CDR3 consists of 15 residues. The entire variable domain, with the rest obtained from reference TRBV7-3 and TRBJ2-3, is as follows: GAGVSQTPSNKVTEKGKYVELRCDPISGHTALYWYRQSLGQGPEFLIYFQGTGAADDSGLPNDRFFAVRPEGSVSTLKIQRTERGDSAVYLCASSPSGTRANTQYFGPGTRLTVL.

The rearrangement links TRBV18 to TRBJ2-4; 7 nucleotides line up with TRBD1. The CDR3 is 15 amino acids. Germline V gene lookup returns CDR1 KGHSH and CDR2 LQKENI. J lost 2 bases, V lost 1 base, and 2 bases had no gene match. CDR3 loop: CASSPLGQTKNIQYF. The CDR3 region has the DNA TGTGCCAGCTCACCACTGGGACAGACCAAAAACATTCAGTACTTC.

This sequence joins TRBV5-5 and TRBJ1-5; TRBD1 might be the D (5 bases). Trimming left V 3 bases short and J 5 bases short, with 12 bases between. The CDR3 is made up of 14 amino acids. Per germline, CDR1 SGHKS and CDR2 YYEKEE (reference sequence). CDR3 region: CASSWGGTYQPQHF. The DNA for the CDR3 is TGTGCCAGCAGCTGGGGGGGGACGTATCAGCCCCAGCATTTT.

V is TRBV5-1 and J is TRBJ2-2; 10 nucleotides match TRBD2. The germline gives CDR1 SGHRS, CDR2 YFSETQ. V lost 4 bases and J lost 2; bases outside the gene matches: 2. This CDR3 region has 15 residues. CDR3 bases: TGCGCCAGCAGCCCTAGCGGGGGTAACACCGGGGAGCTGTTTTTT. This gives the protein CASSPSGGNTGELFF. The full variable domain, in which reference TRBV5-1 and TRBJ2-2 provide the parts outside the CDR3, is KAGVTQTPRYLIKTRGQQVTLSCSPISGHRSVSWYQQTPGQGLQFLFEYFSETQRNKGNFPGRFSGRQFSNSRSEMNVSTLELGDSALYLCASSPSGGNTGELFFGEGSRLTVL.

The J gene is TRBJ1-1, the V gene TRBV19; D gene uncertain. The germline V and J ends were trimmed by 3 bases and 4 bases, with 12 bases remaining between them. From germline, CDR1 is LNHDA and CDR2 SQIVND (reference sequence). This CDR3 has 14 amino acids. The CDR3 coding sequence is TGTGCCAGTAGTATCGTGGAGGGTGGCACTGAAGCTTTCTTT. Its protein product is CASSIVEGGTEAFF.

CDR3 in amino acids: CASSSAPGLAGVWADTQYF. The CDR3 DNA reads as TGTGCCAGCAGCTCAGCGCCGGGACTAGCGGGGGTTTGGGCAGATACGCAGTATTTT. The chain uses TRBV5-4 and TRBJ2-3; 14 nucleotides line up with TRBD2. J was trimmed by 4 bases and V by 3 bases; bases with no gene match: 13. The CDR3 totals 19 residues. Germline V gives CDR1 SGHNT, CDR2 YYREEE (reference sequence). The full variable domain, with the rest looked up from reference TRBV5-4 and TRBJ2-3, is ETGVTQSPTHLIKTRGQQVTLRCSSQSGHNTVSWYQQALGQGPQFIFQYYREEENGRGNFPPRFSGLQFPNYSSELNVNALELDDSALYLCASSSAPGLAGVWADTQYFGPGTRLTVL.

The chain joins TRBV18 to TRBJ2-5; 10 bases fit TRBD1. This CDR3 has 15 residues. The V gene's germline CDR1 is KGHSH and CDR2 LQKENI. Trimming cost V 3 bases and J 1 base; bases outside gene matches: 2. The CDR3 sequence is CASSPGTGVQETQYF. In DNA form, the CDR3 reads TGTGCCAGCTCACCCGGGACAGGGGTCCAAGAGACCCAGTACTTC.

This clone was picked up one time. This chain joins TRBV6-6 and TRBJ1-4; perhaps TRBD1 as D (6 bases). The CDR3 loop spans 14 amino acids. Germline loops: CDR1 MNHNY, CDR2 SVGAGI (reference sequence). V lost 10 bases and J lost 15, with 27 bases in between. CDR3 DNA: TGTGCCACTCGATGGGGGACAACTACTGAAATGGTGTTTTTT. Protein: CATRWGTTTEMVFF.

V usage is TRBV6-4 and J usage is TRBJ2-2, with 8 bases that match TRBD1. V lost 7 bases, J lost 7 bases, and 5 bases stayed unmatched. The CDR3 sequence is 13 residues long. Germline V CDR1 and CDR2: MRHNA, SNTAGT. This chain's CDR3 is CASTQGAGGELFF. CDR3 sequence (DNA): TGTGCCAGCACGCAGGGGGCCGGCGGGGAGCTGTTTTTT.

This clone was observed a handful of times. CDR3 coding DNA: TGTGCCAGCAGAAGGACAGAGGCCGCCGGGGAGCTGTTTTTT. This sequence encodes CASRRTEAAGELFF. The chain couples TRBV6-1 to TRBJ2-2; the D gene is possibly TRBD1 (6 bases). V was shortened by 6 bases and J by 6 bases, with 14 bases between the two germline ends. CDR3 size: 14 residues. CDR1 is MNHNS and CDR2 is SASEGT in the germline V gene.

The chain combines TRBV6-5 with TRBJ1-2, with 8 bases aligning to TRBD1. Trimming removed 6 bases from V and 8 bases from J; junction bases left unmatched: 11. The CDR3 contains 14 residues. Germline CDR1 and CDR2: MNHEY and SVGAGI. The CDR3 sequence is CASRSPQGARGYTF. CDR3 nucleotides: TGTGCCAGCAGAAGCCCCCAGGGGGCGCGAGGCTACACCTTC.

This chain connects TRBV15 to TRBJ2-3, with 11 bases fitting TRBD2. Germline V gives CDR1 LNHNV, CDR2 YYDKDF (reference sequence). This CDR3 has 17 amino acids. V shed 0 bases, J shed 7 bases, and the junction held 9 bases outside the gene matches. The CDR3 loop is CATSREGSGGAGNTQYF. CDR3 nucleotide sequence: TGTGCCACCAGCAGAGAGGGTAGCGGGGGGGCGGGGAATACGCAGTATTTT.

This chain uses TRBV4-1 with TRBJ2-2; 10 bases map to TRBD1. There are 16 residues in the CDR3. With V trimmed by 1 base and J by 4 bases, 3 bases remained unmatched. Germline V gives CDR1 MGHRA, CDR2 YSYEKL. The CDR3 loop reads CASSQGQGAFTGELFF. The CDR3, as DNA: TGCGCCAGCAGCCAAGGACAGGGGGCATTCACCGGGGAGCTGTTTTTT.

This clone showed up many times. The chain links TRBV18 to TRBJ2-5, with 9 positions matching TRBD2. Germline CDR1 reads KGHSH; CDR2 reads LQKENI. V shed 6 bases and J 5 bases; nucleotides not matched to a gene: 16. The length of the CDR3 is 17 residues. CDR3 in DNA: TGTGCCAGCTCCCCGGCTAGCGGGGCCCCTCTGGGCGAGACCCAGTACTTC. It codes for CASSPASGAPLGETQYF.

In this sample, this clone turned up a few times. The gene calls are TRBV9 and TRBJ2-3, with D possibly being TRBD1 (6 bases). The CDR3 sequence is 15 residues long. Germline lookup yields CDR1 SGDLS and CDR2 YYNGEE. The V and J ends lost 0 bases and 4 bases respectively, with 12 bases between them. CDR3 in DNA: TGTGCCAGCAGCGTAGCAGGGGAAGGGGCAGATACGCAGTATTTT. Protein product: CASSVAGEGADTQYF.

This rearrangement joins TRBV7-9 to TRBJ2-5, with 14 nucleotides matching TRBD2. The V gene's germline CDR1 is SEHNR and CDR2 FQNEAQ (reference sequence). The CDR3 is 15 amino acids. The junction had 3 bases not matched to a gene; V was cut back by 5 bases and J by 4 bases. The CDR3 DNA follows: TGTGCCAGCAGCATGGGACTAGCGGGGGTAGAGACCCAGTACTTC. Translating gives CASSMGLAGVETQYF.

This chain connects TRBV18 to TRBJ2-5, with 7 bases matching TRBD1. V shed 3 bases, J shed 7 bases, and the junction held 5 bases outside the gene matches. The germline V gene has CDR1 KGHSH and CDR2 LQKENI. The CDR3 extends over 13 amino acids. This CDR3 is CASSPGDRWTQYF. The CDR3 bases are TGTGCCAGCTCACCTGGGGACAGATGGACCCAGTACTTC.

The chain uses TRBV2 and TRBJ2-5, with TRBD2 matching 10 bases. Germline CDR1 reads SNHLY; CDR2 reads FYNNEI. V lost 6 bases, J lost 5 bases, and 0 bases stayed unmatched. The CDR3 has 12 amino acids. The DNA for the CDR3 is TGTGCCAGCAGACTAGCGGGGGAGACCCAGTACTTC. Translation: CASRLAGETQYF.

This chain joins TRBV11-1 and TRBJ1-2; 8 bases line up with TRBD1. CDR3 length equals 15 residues. Germline lookup yields CDR1 SGHAT and CDR2 FQDESV (reference sequence). With 5 bases clipped from V and 4 bases from J, the junction kept 9 bases outside the gene matches. In DNA form, the CDR3 reads TGTGCCAGCAGCCCCGGACAGGGAGTTTTCTATGGCTACACCTTC. This translates into CASSPGQGVFYGYTF.

This chain joins TRBV25-1 and TRBJ1-1; 7 bases line up with TRBD1. V lost 5 bases and J lost 4; bases outside the gene matches: 7. Germline lookup yields CDR1 MGHDK and CDR2 SYGVNS. The CDR3 totals 14 residues. CDR3: CASSLFQGGTEAFF. CDR3 sequence (DNA): TGTGCCAGCAGTCTATTTCAGGGGGGCACTGAAGCTTTCTTT.